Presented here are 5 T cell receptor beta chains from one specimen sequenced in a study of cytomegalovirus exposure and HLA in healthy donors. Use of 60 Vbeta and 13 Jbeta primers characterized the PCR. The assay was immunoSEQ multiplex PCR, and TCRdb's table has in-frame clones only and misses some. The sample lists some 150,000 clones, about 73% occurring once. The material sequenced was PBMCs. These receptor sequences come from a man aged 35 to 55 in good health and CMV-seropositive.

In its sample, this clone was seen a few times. Written as DNA, the CDR3 is TGTGCCAGCAGCTTTCGGACGGGGGTAGTAGGAAACACCATATATTTT. Translating gives CASSFRTGVVGNTIYF. The rearrangement joins TRBV7-2 to TRBJ1-3; possibly TRBD1 for D (5 bases). V lost 3 bases to trimming and J lost 4 bases, with 16 bases between them. The length of the CDR3 is 16 residues. Germline V gene data show CDR1 as SGHTA and CDR2 as FQGNSA.

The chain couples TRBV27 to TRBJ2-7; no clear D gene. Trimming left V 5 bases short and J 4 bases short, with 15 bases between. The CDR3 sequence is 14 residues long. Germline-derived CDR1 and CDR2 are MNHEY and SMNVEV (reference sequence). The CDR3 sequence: CASSLTDMRYEQYF. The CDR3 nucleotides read TGTGCCAGCAGTCTTACTGACATGAGATACGAGCAGTACTTC.

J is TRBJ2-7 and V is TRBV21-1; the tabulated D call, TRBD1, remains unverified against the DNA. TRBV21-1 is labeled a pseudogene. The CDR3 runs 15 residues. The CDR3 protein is CASSRTGGGIDEQYF. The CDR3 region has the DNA TGTGCCAGCAGCCGTACAGGGGGCGGTATCGACGAGCAGTACTTC.

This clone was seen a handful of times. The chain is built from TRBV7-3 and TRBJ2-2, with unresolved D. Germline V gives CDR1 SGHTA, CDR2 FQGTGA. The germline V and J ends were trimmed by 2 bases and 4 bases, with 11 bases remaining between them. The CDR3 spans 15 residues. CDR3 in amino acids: CASSLQAVPTGELFF. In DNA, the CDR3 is TGTGCCAGCAGCTTACAGGCAGTCCCCACCGGGGAGCTGTTTTTT. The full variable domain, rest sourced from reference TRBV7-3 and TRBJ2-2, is GAGVSQTPSNKVTEKGKYVELRCDPISGHTALYWYRQSLGQGPEFLIYFQGTGAADDSGLPNDRFFAVRPEGSVSTLKIQRTERGDSAVYLCASSLQAVPTGELFFGEGSRLTVL.

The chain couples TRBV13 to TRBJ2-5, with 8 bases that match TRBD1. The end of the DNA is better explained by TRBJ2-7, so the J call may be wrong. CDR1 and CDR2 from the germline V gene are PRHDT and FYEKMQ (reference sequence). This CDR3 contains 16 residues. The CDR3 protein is CASSPRTGIPSYEQYF. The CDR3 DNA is TGTGCCAGCAGCCCACGGACAGGGATCCCCTCCTACGAGCAGTACTTC.